In its sample, the clone carrying this T cell receptor (beta chain) was seen many times. Building of the TCR beta libraries involved iRepertoire HTBI primers and Arm-PCR of CDR3 regions. MiXCR was run by TCRdb on the multiplex PCR reads, yielding one entry per CDR3 protein. The data hold about 530,000 distinct CDR3 sequences, with approximately 16% observed a single time. Time point denoted: newly diagnosed GD, antithyroid drugs for less than 3 months. After RNA was extracted from PBMCs, the TCR library was made from it. The sample is drawn from a study of regulatory T cells in long-lasting Graves disease. The V end lost 3 bases, the J end lost 2 bases, and 14 bases lay between the germline ends. Per germline, CDR1 MDHEN and CDR2 SYDVKM. The CDR3 runs 15 residues. These records were also assigned to another study, of T cells in Graves' hyperthyroidism and ophthalmopathy. That work states: Pregnant or lactating patients were excluded, as were those with uncontrolled infection or other autoimmune disease.

The sequence came from a woman aged 40 to 65 with Graves disease. The source was peripheral blood mononuclear cells (PBMCs), collected at new diagnosis, from a patient treated with antithyroid drugs. V usage is TRBV28 and J usage is TRBJ2-7, with D tentatively TRBD1 (7 bases). For the CDR3, the DNA is TGTGCCAGCAGTTTGGAGGGGGCAGGGACCTACGAGCAGTACTTC. Amino acids: CASSLEGAGTYEQYF.